Below are 24 T cell receptor beta chains sequenced from a single sample in a study of T cells in Graves' hyperthyroidism and ophthalmopathy. RNA transcripts yielded amplified TCR beta CDR3 regions. Primed by the HTBI set, a first-round RT-PCR was run on the TCR CDR3. One entry per CDR3 protein results from TCRdb running MiXCR on the multiplex PCR reads. The sample records under 450,000 distinct CDR3 sequences, about 13% being singletons. Sequenced sample: blood. Every receptor here comes from a man aged 25-40 years with Graves' hyperthyroidism that later progressed to Graves' ophthalmopathy.

This clonotype came up many times. V is TRBV2 and J is TRBJ1-2; D remains unclear. Between the trimmed V and J ends, which lost 7 bases and 4 bases, there was a span of 13 bases. Germline V gene sequence: CDR1 SNHLY, CDR2 FYNNEI. CDR3 length: 13 amino acids. The CDR3, as DNA: TGTGCCAGCAATAAGGAGGGAGGCTATGGCTACACCTTC. Translating it yields CASNKEGGYGYTF. The full variable domain, in which reference TRBV2 and TRBJ1-2 provide the parts outside the CDR3, is EPEVTQTPSHQVTQMGQEVILRCVPISNHLYFYWYRQILGQKVEFLVSFYNNEISEKSEIFDDQFSVERPDGSNFTLKIRSTKLEDSAMYFCASNKEGGYGYTFGSGTRLTVV.

This clonotype was seen ten or more times. The rearrangement uses TRBV28 and TRBJ2-2; a possible D gene is TRBD1 (5 bases). Per the germline V gene, CDR1 is MDHEN and CDR2 is SYDVKM. V shed 10 bases and J shed 0 bases, with 18 bases lying between them. The CDR3 sequence is 16 residues long. The CDR3 loop is CATQGFFQPNTGELFF. In DNA, the CDR3 is TGTGCCACCCAGGGTTTTTTCCAACCGAACACCGGGGAGCTGTTTTTT.

This clonotype has at least ten counts. CDR3 sequence reads: CASSLTASGQPQHF. The CDR3 nucleotides read TGTGCCAGCAGTTTAACTGCCTCGGGTCAGCCCCAGCATTTT. V gene TRBV12-3 or TRBV12-4 combines with J gene TRBJ1-5; D gene unclear. The V end was cut by 2 bases, the J end by 6 bases, with 11 bases between. This CDR3 contains 14 residues.

In this sample, this clonotype turned up many times. V usage is TRBV12-3 or TRBV12-4 and J usage is TRBJ1-2; tentative D call: TRBD1 (6 bases). This CDR3 comprises 14 residues. Deletions cut 3 bases from V and 3 bases from J, with 11 bases between. The CDR3 DNA is TGTGCCAGCAGTTTTCTCGGGGGCGACTATGGCTACACCTTC. It codes for CASSFLGGDYGYTF.

The sample holds many counts of this clonotype. The chain joins TRBV13 to TRBJ1-1, with 8 bases that match TRBD1. Germline values: CDR1 PRHDT, CDR2 FYEKMQ (reference sequence). J lost 6 bases, V lost 3 bases, and 0 bases had no gene match. This CDR3 has 12 residues. The CDR3 loop is CASSLDRAEAFF. CDR3 DNA sequence: TGTGCCAGCAGCTTGGACAGGGCTGAAGCTTTCTTT.

This clonotype was counted many times. The chain couples TRBV5-1 to TRBJ1-4; tentative D call: TRBD1 (5 bases). Trimming removed 0 bases at V and 6 bases at J, with 6 bases between. Germline loops: CDR1 SGHRS, CDR2 YFSETQ. The CDR3 is 13 residues long. The CDR3 spells CASSLARDEKLFF. The CDR3 bases are TGCGCCAGCAGCTTGGCCAGGGATGAAAAACTGTTTTTT.

The chain uses TRBV6-1 and TRBJ2-5; 8 positions match TRBD2. This CDR3 is built from 15 residues. Germline CDR1 is MNHNS and CDR2 is SASEGT. J lost 1 base, V lost 6 bases, and 7 bases had no gene match. This chain's CDR3 is CASRLLAGSQETQYF. CDR3 nucleotides: TGTGCCAGCAGACTTCTAGCGGGCTCCCAAGAGACCCAGTACTTC.

The chain couples TRBV20-1 to TRBJ2-3; 8 nucleotides line up with TRBD1. The junction had 5 bases not matched to a gene; V was cut back by 6 bases and J by 0 bases. This CDR3 comprises 14 residues. CDR1 and CDR2 from the germline V gene are DFQATT and SNEGSKA (reference sequence). The CDR3 sequence: CSADQGASTDTQYF. CDR3 nucleotides: TGCAGTGCGGACCAGGGGGCTAGCACAGATACGCAGTATTTT.

On this clonotype itself: A much larger clone differs by one base, so this may be a read error. This sequence joins TRBV24-1 and TRBJ2-7; D remains ambiguous. CDR3 length: 12 amino acids. V was clipped by 5 bases and J by 2 bases, with 6 bases between them. Germline lookup yields CDR1 KGHDR and CDR2 SFDVKD. CDR3 in amino acids: CATSAGAYEQYF. The CDR3 nucleotides read TGTGCCACCAGTGCCGGCGCCTACGAGCAGTACTTC.

This chain joins TRBV10-1 and TRBJ2-7, with 7 bases matching TRBD1. V shed 2 bases, J shed 3 bases, and the junction held 13 bases outside the gene matches. This CDR3 region has 17 residues. The V gene's germline CDR1 is WNHNN and CDR2 SYGVQD (reference sequence). This chain's CDR3 is CASSEPPDRVRSYEQYF. CDR3 sequence (DNA): TGCGCCAGCAGTGAGCCACCCGACAGGGTTCGGAGCTACGAGCAGTACTTC.

This clonotype was observed at least ten times. This chain links TRBV7-2 with TRBJ2-5, with D possibly called TRBD1 or TRBD2 (5 bases each). This CDR3 has 15 amino acids. Germline V gene data show CDR1 as SGHTA and CDR2 as FQGNSA. The germline V and J ends were trimmed by 0 bases and 0 bases, with 8 bases remaining between them. CDR3: CASSLAVGDQETQYF. CDR3 bases: TGTGCCAGCAGCTTAGCGGTGGGGGACCAAGAGACCCAGTACTTC.

This clonotype has a count of ten or more. This rearrangement joins TRBV28 to TRBJ1-1; D ambiguous. V was shortened by 7 bases and J by 0 bases, with 21 bases between the two germline ends. This CDR3 is 17 amino acids long. Germline lookup yields CDR1 MDHEN and CDR2 SYDVKM. CDR3 bases: TGTGCCAGCACTGTCCCCCGCGGAGGGCTCATGAACACTGAAGCTTTCTTT. Protein: CASTVPRGGLMNTEAFF. The variable domain in full, completed from reference TRBV28 and TRBJ1-1, reads DVKVTQSSRYLVKRTGEKVFLECVQDMDHENMFWYRQDPGLGLRLIYFSYDVKMKEKGDIPEGYSVSREKKERFSLILESASTNQTSMYLCASTVPRGGLMNTEAFFGQGTRLTVV.

In this sample, this clonotype turned up a few times. The V and J genes are TRBV10-2 and TRBJ1-1; no clear D gene. The length of the CDR3 is 11 residues. V dropped 3 bases and J dropped 6 bases, with 5 bases sitting between them. CDR1 and CDR2 (germline): WSHSY, SAAADI. As DNA, the CDR3 is TGCGCCAGCAGTGACGGGGCTGAAGCTTTCTTT. This sequence encodes CASSDGAEAFF.

As DNA, the CDR3 is TGTGCCAGCAGTTTCGGTGCTCCTAACTATGGCTACACCTTC. As protein: CASSFGAPNYGYTF. The chain uses TRBV6-9 and TRBJ1-2; D is uncertain. Germline V gene lookup returns CDR1 MNHGY and CDR2 SVAAGI. V dropped 4 bases and J dropped 0 bases, with 9 bases sitting between them. CDR3 size: 14 residues.

The table lists this clonotype with many counts. V gene TRBV12-3 or TRBV12-4 combines with J gene TRBJ1-2, with D possibly being TRBD1 (6 bases). The CDR3 sequence is 15 residues long. Trimming took off 0 bases at V and 4 bases at J, with 12 bases between the two ends. CDR3 region: CASSLAPQGTYGYTF. CDR3 bases: TGTGCCAGCAGTTTAGCCCCCCAGGGGACCTATGGCTACACCTTC.

The table lists this clonotype with many counts. The chain couples TRBV5-1 to TRBJ1-2; 8 bases map to TRBD1. This CDR3 spans 12 amino acids. CDR1 SGHRS and CDR2 YFSETQ come from the germline V gene. V shed 4 bases and J 6 bases; nucleotides not matched to a gene: 2. CDR3 nucleotides: TGCGCCAGCAGCGAGACAGGGGATGGCTACACCTTC. Amino acid sequence: CASSETGDGYTF.

The chain has TRBV5-1 and TRBJ2-7, with a possible D match to TRBD1 (6 bases). The CDR3 spans 16 residues. Trimming left V 0 bases short and J 3 bases short, with 16 bases between. Germline V gene sequence: CDR1 SGHRS, CDR2 YFSETQ. The CDR3 nucleotides read TGCGCCAGCAGCTTGGTGTTTGGGACATTACTCTACGAGCAGTACTTC. Its translation: CASSLVFGTLLYEQYF.

This clonotype was recorded once. The CDR3 loop is CASHQGRGHSNYGYTF. The DNA of the CDR3 is TGCGCCAGCCACCAGGGCAGGGGCCACAGCAACTATGGCTACACCTTC. The chain couples TRBV4-1 to TRBJ1-2; D possibly corresponds to TRBD1 (6 bases). Germline-derived CDR1 and CDR2 are MGHRA and YSYEKL. Deletions cut 8 bases from V and 2 bases from J, with 21 bases between. The CDR3 covers 16 residues.

This clonotype was observed at least ten times. The chain links TRBV7-9 to TRBJ1-2, with 8 bases that match TRBD1. CDR1 and CDR2 (germline): SEHNR, FQNEAQ (reference sequence). V lost 4 bases to trimming and J lost 4 bases; unmatched junction nucleotides: 8. This CDR3 spans 15 amino acids. This chain's CDR3 is CASSSTTGEVYGYTF. CDR3 DNA sequence: TGTGCCAGCAGCTCAACGACAGGGGAGGTCTATGGCTACACCTTC.

The chain has TRBV12-5 and TRBJ2-5, with 8 bases that match TRBD1. With 7 bases clipped from V and 4 bases from J, the junction kept 11 bases outside the gene matches. Germline V CDR1 and CDR2: LGHNT, FRNRAP. The CDR3 is 15 residues long. CDR3 nucleotides: TGTGCTAGTGACCCATCGGACAGGGACGGAGAGACCCAGTACTTC. It encodes CASDPSDRDGETQYF.

This clonotype was observed many times. The genes are TRBV7-8 and TRBJ2-4; 8 nucleotides agree with TRBD1. The CDR3 totals 13 residues. The germline V gene encodes CDR1 SGHVS and CDR2 FQNEAQ. The V segment lost 3 bases and the J segment 5 bases; nucleotides outside the gene matches: 0. In DNA form, the CDR3 reads TGTGCCAGCAGCTTGGACAGGGAAAACATTCAGTACTTC. Translating it yields CASSLDRENIQYF. Looking up the rest from reference TRBV7-8 and TRBJ2-4 gives the full variable domain: GAGVSQSPRYKVAKRGQDVALRCDPISGHVSLFWYQQALGQGPEFLTYFQNEAQLDKSGLPSDRFFAERPEGSVSTLKIQRTQQEDSAVYLCASSLDRENIQYFGAGTRLSVL.

This sequence joins TRBV18 and TRBJ2-5; D is ambiguous. V lost 1 base and J 4 bases, leaving 7 bases between the germline ends. This CDR3 spans 13 amino acids. CDR1 is KGHSH, CDR2 LQKENI, per germline. The CDR3 protein is CASSPRSGETQYF. The CDR3 coding sequence is TGTGCCAGCTCACCACGGTCCGGAGAGACCCAGTACTTC.

This clonotype showed up many times. This chain connects TRBV7-2 to TRBJ1-1; weak D call: TRBD1 (5 bases). V was trimmed by 5 bases and J by 2 bases, leaving 15 bases between them. There are 15 residues in the CDR3. Germline V gene sequence: CDR1 SGHTA, CDR2 FQGNSA. CDR3 sequence reads: CASSPRQKTNTEAFF. The CDR3 region has the DNA TGTGCCAGCAGCCCCCGACAGAAAACCAACACTGAAGCTTTCTTT.

A note on this clonotype: The CDR3 does not end in the conserved phenylalanine or tryptophan, so this is likely a read error. The V call is TRBV5-4, the J call TRBJ1-5; D call uncertain. CDR3 length: 15 residues. The germline CDR1 and CDR2 sequences are SGHNT and YYREEE (reference sequence). With 2 bases removed from V and 2 bases from J, the gap between germline ends came to 11 bases. The CDR3 spells CASSLGPSGNQPQHC. CDR3 nucleotide sequence: TGTGCCAGCAGCTTAGGCCCCTCGGGCAATCAGCCCCAGCATTGT.